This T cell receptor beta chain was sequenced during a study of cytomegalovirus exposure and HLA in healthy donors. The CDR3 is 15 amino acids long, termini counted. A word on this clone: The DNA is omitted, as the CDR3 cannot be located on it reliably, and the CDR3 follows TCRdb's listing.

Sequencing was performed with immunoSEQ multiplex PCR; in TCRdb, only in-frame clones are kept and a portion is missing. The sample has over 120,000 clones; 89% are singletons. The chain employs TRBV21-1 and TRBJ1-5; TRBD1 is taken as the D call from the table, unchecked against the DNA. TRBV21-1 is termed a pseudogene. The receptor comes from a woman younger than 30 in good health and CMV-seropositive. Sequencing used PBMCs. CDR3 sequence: CASSVGQGAHQPQHF.